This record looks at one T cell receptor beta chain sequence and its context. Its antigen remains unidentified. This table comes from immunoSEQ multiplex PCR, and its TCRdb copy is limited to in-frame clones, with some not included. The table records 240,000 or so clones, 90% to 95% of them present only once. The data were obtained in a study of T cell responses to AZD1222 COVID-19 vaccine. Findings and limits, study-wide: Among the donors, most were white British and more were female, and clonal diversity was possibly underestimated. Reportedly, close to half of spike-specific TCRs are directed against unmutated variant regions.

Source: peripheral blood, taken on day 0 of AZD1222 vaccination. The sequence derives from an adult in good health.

CDR3 region: CASSPAGWYNEQFF. In nucleotides, the CDR3 is TGTGCCAGCAGTCCGGCAGGGTGGTACAATGAGCAGTTCTTC. This chain connects TRBV27 to TRBJ2-1, with D possibly matching TRBD1 (5 bases). The length of the CDR3 is 14 residues. Deletions cut 5 bases from V and 4 bases from J, with 12 bases between. CDR1 and CDR2 from the germline V gene are MNHEY and SMNVEV (reference sequence).